Each of the 30 T cell receptor beta chains below was sequenced from the same sample in a study of Graves' ophthalmopathy and Graves' hyperthyroidism. Investigators amplified TCR beta CDR3 regions from RNA transcripts. HTBI primers were used in a first-round RT-PCR, which preceded a second-round multiplex PCR. Using its own MiXCR run on the multiplex PCR reads, TCRdb lists one record per CDR3 protein. The data contain over 650,000 distinct CDR3 sequences, about two fifths of them singletons. The specimen was peripheral blood. These receptors were obtained from an adult man with Graves' ophthalmopathy.

With regard to this clonotype: This may come from a read error, since a much larger clone is one base off. V is TRBV19 and J is TRBJ2-7; 7 bases are shared with TRBD2. Germline lookup yields CDR1 LNHDA and CDR2 SQIVND (reference sequence). There are 15 residues in the CDR3. CDR3 loop: CASGMREGPSFERYF. In nucleotides, the CDR3 is TGTGCCAGTGGTATGAGGGAGGGCCCATCCTTTGAGCGGTACTTC.

As concerns this clonotype: Just one base apart from a much larger clone, this may be a read error. The chain couples TRBV10-3 to TRBJ1-6, with D unresolved. Germline V gene sequence: CDR1 ENHRY, CDR2 SYGVKD. CDR3 length: 13 residues. Trimming shortened V by 5 bases and J by 9 bases, and 11 bases separated the two germline ends. The CDR3 DNA sequence: TGTGCCATCAGTTACTCTGTGCCTTCACCCCTCCACTTT. This codes for CAISYSVPSPLHF.

The rearrangement uses TRBV9 and TRBJ1-1; 11 nucleotides agree with TRBD1. Losses at the gene ends were 3 bases for V and 11 bases for J; bases not matched to a gene: 15. Germline V gives CDR1 SGDLS, CDR2 YYNGEE. The CDR3 is made up of 16 amino acids. The CDR3, as DNA: TGTGCCAGCAGCGCCACTGGGACAGGGGGGCGTATAGGGGCTTTCTTT. Translated, it gives CASSATGTGGRIGAFF.

This clonotype was recorded many times. The J gene is TRBJ1-5, the V gene TRBV7-9; the D gene is possibly TRBD1 (5 bases). V was clipped by 4 bases and J by 3 bases, with 16 bases between them. The germline gives CDR1 SEHNR, CDR2 FQNEAQ (reference sequence). There are 16 residues in the CDR3. Here the CDR3 DNA reads TGTGCCAGCAGCTCCGACAGAATTGAATCCAATCAGCCCCAGCATTTT. This translates into CASSSDRIESNQPQHF.

Many counts were recorded for this clonotype. The gene calls are TRBV7-8 and TRBJ2-7; 7 nucleotides align to TRBD2. Trimming at V came to 3 bases and at J to 11 bases, leaving 7 bases not matched to a gene. This CDR3 has 12 residues. The germline V gene has CDR1 SGHVS and CDR2 FQNEAQ. This CDR3 reads CASSFAGGGKYF. The CDR3 DNA reads as TGTGCCAGCAGCTTTGCCGGGGGAGGGAAGTACTTC.

This clonotype appeared many times. The chain has TRBV5-6 and TRBJ1-6; the match to TRBD1 covers 8 bases. J lost 8 bases, V lost 4 bases, and 11 bases had no gene match. The CDR3 spans 16 residues. Per germline, CDR1 SGHDT and CDR2 YYEEEE. The CDR3 is CASSLSSGTGDSPLHF. The CDR3 DNA reads TGTGCCAGCAGCCTATCCTCGGGGACAGGAGATTCACCCCTCCACTTT.

This clonotype has a handful of counts. V is TRBV20-1 and J is TRBJ2-5; D is possibly TRBD1 or TRBD2 (6 bases each). The CDR3 is 14 amino acids. V lost 3 bases, J lost 4 bases, and 15 bases lay in between. The germline CDR1 and CDR2 sequences are DFQATT and SNEGSKA (reference sequence). In nucleotides, the CDR3 is TGCAGTGCTAGCGGTAGGGGGGCCGGAGAGACCCAGTACTTC. It yields the protein CSASGRGAGETQYF.

The V gene is TRBV7-9, the J gene TRBJ2-5; tentatively, D is TRBD1 (6 bases). Germline V gene data show CDR1 as SEHNR and CDR2 as FQNEAQ (reference sequence). This CDR3 is 14 amino acids long. Between the trimmed V and J ends, which lost 8 bases and 0 bases, there was a span of 13 bases. The CDR3 is CASSPQGHQETQYF. The CDR3 bases are TGTGCCAGCTCACCGCAGGGGCACCAAGAGACCCAGTACTTC.

This clonotype has a handful of counts. This rearrangement joins TRBV24-1 to TRBJ2-5; 7 bases align to TRBD2. The J call may not be correct, given that the DNA end is closer to TRBJ2-1. This CDR3 spans 12 amino acids. In germline, CDR1 is KGHDR, CDR2 SFDVKD. The CDR3 nucleotides are TGTGCCACCAGTGAAGCGGGGCATGAGCAGTTCTTC. Protein sequence: CATSEAGHEQFF.

The V and J genes are TRBV29-1 and TRBJ2-7, with D perhaps given as TRBD1 or TRBD2 (5 bases each). From germline, CDR1 is SQVTM and CDR2 ANQGSEA. The CDR3 is made up of 13 amino acids. V lost 6 bases and J lost 2, with 14 bases in between. This CDR3 reads CSVTGTLPYEQYF. Written as DNA, the CDR3 is TGCAGCGTCACCGGGACCCTTCCCTACGAGCAGTACTTC.

Notes on this clonotype: Sequence at one end of the junction differs from germline and may be a read error. V is TRBV24-1 and J is TRBJ1-5, with D possibly TRBD1 on 6 matching bases. The CDR3 runs to 17 residues. Germline loops: CDR1 KGHDR, CDR2 SFDVKD. Here the CDR3 reads CATSDLFRGPSNQPLHF. In DNA form, the CDR3 reads TGTGCCACCAGTGATTTGTTCAGGGGTCCTAGCAATCAGCCCCTGCACTTT.

The J gene is TRBJ2-7, the V gene TRBV7-9, with 9 bases aligning to TRBD2. Germline CDR1 SEHNR, CDR2 FQNEAQ (reference sequence). Trimming cost V 11 bases and J 2 bases; bases outside gene matches: 10. This CDR3 region has 14 residues. CDR3: CAWGGASGAYEQYF. Here the CDR3 DNA reads TGTGCCTGGGGGGGTGCTAGCGGGGCCTACGAGCAGTACTTC. The whole variable domain, filled in from reference TRBV7-9 and TRBJ2-7, reads DTGVSQNPRHKITKRGQNVTFRCDPISEHNRLYWYRQTLGQGPEFLTYFQNEAQLEKSRLLSDRFSAERPKGSFSTLEIQRTEQGDSAMYLCAWGGASGAYEQYFGPGTRLTVT.

This chain links TRBV29-1 with TRBJ2-3; the D is unclear. V was shortened by 7 bases and J by 0 bases, with 11 bases between the two germline ends. The germline CDR1 and CDR2 sequences are SQVTM and ANQGSEA. CDR3 length: 13 amino acids. CDR3 amino acids: CSAPMTSTDTQYF. DNA of the CDR3: TGCAGCGCGCCCATGACGAGCACAGATACGCAGTATTTT.

The chain carries TRBV5-1 and TRBJ2-7; D gene ambiguous. The J call may be wrong; the DNA end is better matched by TRBJ2-1. The CDR3 runs 13 residues. The germline gives CDR1 SGHRS, CDR2 YFSETQ. CDR3 DNA sequence: TGCGCCAGCAGCCACCCGACGCAGGATGAGCAGTTCTTC. Amino acid sequence: CASSHPTQDEQFF.

The chain couples TRBV12-3 or TRBV12-4 to TRBJ2-2; TRBD1 matches 8 bases. This CDR3 has 15 residues. J gave up 8 bases and V 8 bases, and 13 bases lay outside the gene matches. CDR3 nucleotides: TGTGCCAGCCGGACAGGGTCCGTTATAGGTGGGGAGCTGTTTTTT. This translates into CASRTGSVIGGELFF.

This chain uses TRBV25-1 with TRBJ2-2, with 11 bases lining up with TRBD2. The V gene's germline CDR1 is MGHDK and CDR2 SYGVNS. J was trimmed by 5 bases and V by 9 bases; bases with no gene match: 5. This CDR3 is built from 14 residues. CDR3 DNA sequence: TGTGCCAGAACTACTAGCGGGAGTACCGGGGAGCTGTTTTTT. Amino acids: CARTTSGSTGELFF.

The chain links TRBV15 to TRBJ1-2, with 8 bases aligning to TRBD1. Germline V gene sequence: CDR1 LNHNV, CDR2 YYDKDF (reference sequence). With V trimmed by 11 bases and J by 2 bases, 7 bases remained unmatched. The CDR3 runs to 13 residues. In DNA form, the CDR3 reads TGTGCCGTTAGGACAGGGACGAACTATGGCTACACCTTC. Translated: CAVRTGTNYGYTF.

This clonotype has only one observation. The chain is built from TRBV10-3 and TRBJ2-5, with TRBD1 matching 8 bases. CDR1 is ENHRY, CDR2 SYGVKD, per germline. The CDR3 spans 14 residues. V lost 2 bases, J lost 4 bases, and 3 bases stayed unmatched. Written as DNA, the CDR3 is TGTGCCATCAGTGAGGGACAGGGCGGAGAGACCCAGTACTTC. The encoded protein is CAISEGQGGETQYF.

This clonotype was counted many times. This chain connects TRBV2 to TRBJ1-1; 11 bases fit TRBD1. Germline trimming cut 8 bases from V and 5 bases from J; bases unmatched to any gene: 13. From germline, CDR1 is SNHLY and CDR2 FYNNEI. The CDR3 contains 16 residues. CDR3 sequence: CASGSRTGGAGTEAFF. The CDR3 DNA follows: TGTGCCAGCGGTTCCCGGACAGGGGGCGCGGGAACTGAAGCTTTCTTT.

This clonotype was seen repeatedly, ten times or more. The chain couples TRBV20-1 to TRBJ1-4, with 9 bases that match TRBD1. The CDR3 loop spans 12 amino acids. Germline V CDR1 and CDR2: DFQATT, SNEGSKA (reference sequence). The CDR3 here is CGGTGPNEKLFF. The CDR3 coding sequence is TGCGGGGGGACAGGGCCAAACGAAAAACTGTTTTTT.

This chain joins TRBV9 and TRBJ2-7, with D possibly TRBD2 on 6 matching bases. The germline V and J ends were trimmed by 4 bases and 2 bases, with 22 bases remaining between them. The CDR3 is 17 residues long. Germline loops: CDR1 SGDLS, CDR2 YYNGEE. CDR3 DNA sequence: TGTGCCAGCAGCCCCCAAGGGACGGGAGTGAGAACCTACGAGCAGTACTTC. Protein: CASSPQGTGVRTYEQYF.

V is TRBV19 and J is TRBJ2-2; a possible D gene is TRBD2 (6 bases). Germline CDR1 and CDR2: LNHDA and SQIVND (reference sequence). V lost 0 bases, J lost 4 bases, and 12 bases lay in between. CDR3 length: 16 amino acids. The chain's CDR3 is CASSIDLGGSTGELFF. CDR3 nucleotides: TGTGCCAGTAGTATAGATCTCGGGGGAAGCACCGGGGAGCTGTTTTTT.

In nucleotides, the CDR3 is TGTGCCAGCAGCTGGACGACAGGGGGGGGGTGGGAGACCCAGTACTTC. Its translation is CASSWTTGGGWETQYF. The rearrangement joins TRBV7-2 to TRBJ2-5; 9 bases agree with TRBD1. V shed 4 bases, J shed 5 bases, and the junction held 11 bases outside the gene matches. Germline V gene lookup returns CDR1 SGHTA and CDR2 FQGNSA. The length of the CDR3 is 16 residues.

This clonotype was seen a handful of times. The CDR3 loop reads CASSSPGLAGDTQYF. CDR3 DNA sequence: TGTGCCAGCAGCTCACCGGGACTAGCAGGAGATACGCAGTATTTT. This chain joins TRBV7-9 and TRBJ2-3, with 9 bases aligning to TRBD2. Germline V gene sequence: CDR1 SEHNR, CDR2 FQNEAQ (reference sequence). The CDR3 sequence is 15 residues long. V shed 4 bases, J shed 5 bases, and the junction held 7 bases outside the gene matches.

The rearrangement uses TRBV10-3 and TRBJ2-7; possibly TRBD1 or TRBD2 for D (5 bases each). Trimming shortened V by 4 bases and J by 7 bases, and 14 bases separated the two germline ends. Germline-derived CDR1 and CDR2 are ENHRY and SYGVKD. The CDR3 contains 13 residues. The CDR3 region has the DNA TGTGCCATCAGTGCGGGACCCTACAATGAGCAGTACTTC. This encodes CAISAGPYNEQYF.

In the case of this clonotype: This may be a read error: a much more frequent sequence differs by one nucleotide. This CDR3 fails to terminate in the conserved phenylalanine or tryptophan, so it likely reflects a read error. This CDR3 reads CASNAYNSPLHS. The DNA for the CDR3 is TGTGCCAGTAACGCCTATAATTCACCCCTCCACTCT. The chain has TRBV10-3 and TRBJ1-6, with D unresolved. V was trimmed by 10 bases and J by 2 bases, leaving 6 bases between them. The CDR3 is 12 amino acids. CDR1 is ENHRY and CDR2 is SYGVKD in the germline V gene.

This chain links TRBV20-1 with TRBJ2-5; 10 positions agree with TRBD2. CDR1 is DFQATT and CDR2 is SNEGSKA in the germline V gene (reference sequence). This CDR3 has 14 residues. V dropped 3 bases and J dropped 5; count of bases not matched to a gene: 6. The CDR3 protein is CSARDLAGDETQYF. In DNA form, the CDR3 reads TGCAGTGCTAGGGATCTAGCGGGGGACGAGACCCAGTACTTC.

Many counts were recorded for this clonotype. The chain joins TRBV7-9 to TRBJ2-7; no clear D gene. Trimming pared 7 bases from V and 5 bases from J, leaving 9 bases between. The CDR3 totals 11 residues. Germline values: CDR1 SEHNR, CDR2 FQNEAQ (reference sequence). DNA of the CDR3: TGTGCCAGCACCCCGGGCCACGAGCAGTACTTC. It translates to CASTPGHEQYF.

To note about this clonotype: One end of the junction fails to match germline, which may point to a read error. The CDR3 bases are TGTGCCCGCAGCTTGGCGGGGGGGAACAATGAGCAGTTCTTC. Its protein product is CARSLAGGNNEQFF. The genes are TRBV5-4 and TRBJ2-1; 9 positions agree with TRBD2. The CDR3 runs 14 residues. Looked up from germline, CDR1 is SGHNT and CDR2 is YYREEE (reference sequence).

This clonotype was observed many times. The CDR3: CASSGDGGSTEAFF. The DNA for the CDR3 is TGTGCCAGCAGCGGGGACGGGGGTAGCACTGAAGCTTTCTTT. V usage is TRBV2 and J usage is TRBJ1-1, with D tentatively TRBD1 (5 bases). V lost 6 bases and J 4 bases, leaving 15 bases between the germline ends. Per germline, CDR1 SNHLY and CDR2 FYNNEI. CDR3 length: 14 amino acids. Supplemented by reference TRBV2 and TRBJ1-1, the full variable domain reads EPEVTQTPSHQVTQMGQEVILRCVPISNHLYFYWYRQILGQKVEFLVSFYNNEISEKSEIFDDQFSVERPDGSNFTLKIRSTKLEDSAMYFCASSGDGGSTEAFFGQGTRLTVV.